The 13 T cell receptor beta chains presented below share a single source sample, sequenced in a study of blood T cell repertoires in COVID-19. This table comes from immunoSEQ multiplex PCR, and its TCRdb copy is limited to in-frame clones, with some not included. The sample has 90,000 or so clones; roughly 85% are singletons. Source material: peripheral blood. These receptors all come from a human donor in a cohort sampled during active COVID-19.

The chain has TRBV30 and TRBJ2-5, with a possible D match to TRBD1 (5 bases). V shed 3 bases and J shed 2 bases, with 10 bases lying between them. This CDR3 spans 13 amino acids. Germline CDR1 and CDR2: GTSNPN and SVGIG (reference sequence). The CDR3 loop reads CAWRIDSQETQYF. For the CDR3, the DNA is TGTGCCTGGAGGATCGACAGTCAAGAGACCCAGTACTTC.

This chain joins TRBV19 and TRBJ2-7, with no clear D. V shed 6 bases and J shed 0 bases, with 12 bases lying between them. Germline V CDR1 and CDR2: LNHDA, SQIVND (reference sequence). The CDR3 has 14 amino acids. The CDR3 DNA is TGTGCCAGTAGAGAAAATACATACTCCTACGAGCAGTACTTC. This codes for CASRENTYSYEQYF.

The rearrangement links TRBV28 to TRBJ1-5, with D uncertain. Germline-derived CDR1 and CDR2 are MDHEN and SYDVKM. The CDR3 is made up of 17 amino acids. Trimming removed 5 bases from V and 4 bases from J, with 21 bases in between. CDR3: CASSPLGVISENQPQHF. CDR3 DNA: TGTGCCAGCAGTCCCCTTGGTGTTATATCAGAAAATCAGCCCCAGCATTTT.

V and J are TRBV2 and TRBJ2-7; the D is unclear. The germline V gene encodes CDR1 SNHLY and CDR2 FYNNEI. The CDR3 is 12 amino acids. V was trimmed by 3 bases and J by 3 bases, leaving 6 bases between them. Here the CDR3 reads CASSEARYEQYF. The CDR3 DNA sequence: TGTGCCAGCAGTGAGGCCCGCTACGAGCAGTACTTC.

The V and J genes are TRBV28 and TRBJ2-7, with TRBD2 identical over 9 bases. This CDR3 has 15 residues. Germline assignment: CDR1 MDHEN and CDR2 SYDVKM. Trimming removed 10 bases from V and 3 bases from J; junction bases left unmatched: 13. The CDR3 bases are TGTGCCACCATGCGGGCGGGAGGGCTGAACTACGAGCAGTACTTC. Translation: CATMRAGGLNYEQYF.

The V call is TRBV7-9, the J call TRBJ2-7, with D possibly matching TRBD2 (6 bases). Trimming stripped 3 bases from V and 4 bases from J, with 13 bases between. Germline V gene lookup returns CDR1 SEHNR and CDR2 FQNEAQ (reference sequence). CDR3 length: 14 residues. CDR3 loop: CASSLGGLGYEQYF. The DNA for the CDR3 is TGTGCCAGCAGCTTGGGGGGACTCGGGTACGAGCAGTACTTC.

The rearrangement links TRBV5-1 to TRBJ2-5; maybe TRBD1 (5 bases). The V end lost 0 bases, the J end lost 3 bases, and 9 bases lay between the germline ends. The germline gives CDR1 SGHRS, CDR2 YFSETQ. This CDR3 region has 14 residues. DNA of the CDR3: TGCGCCAGCAGCTTGGGACAGCGTGAAGAGACCCAGTACTTC. Protein product: CASSLGQREETQYF.

CDR3 protein: CSVEDPGGRAFF. DNA for the CDR3: TGCAGCGTTGAAGACCCGGGGGGGAGAGCTTTCTTT. The chain joins TRBV29-1 to TRBJ1-1, with D possibly TRBD1 on 5 matching bases. The CDR3 extends over 12 amino acids. Trimming removed 0 bases at V and 10 bases at J, with 12 bases between. Per germline, CDR1 SQVTM and CDR2 ANQGSEA.

The CDR3 loop is CASSPRGLADYNEQFF. The CDR3 coding sequence is TGTGCCAGCAGCCCTCGGGGACTAGCAGACTACAATGAGCAGTTCTTC. J is TRBJ2-1 and V is TRBV7-3, with TRBD2 matching over 9 bases. This CDR3 has 16 amino acids. Germline trimming cut 5 bases from V and 3 bases from J; bases unmatched to any gene: 8. CDR1 SGHTA and CDR2 FQGTGA come from the germline V gene.

The V call is TRBV6-4, the J call TRBJ2-2; D gene ambiguous. V was trimmed by 4 bases and J by 1 base, leaving 4 bases between them. CDR3 length: 13 amino acids. CDR1 is MRHNA, CDR2 SNTAGT, per germline. CDR3 protein: CASSAQNTGELFF. For the CDR3, the DNA is TGTGCCAGCAGTGCACAGAACACCGGGGAGCTGTTTTTT.

This chain joins TRBV9 and TRBJ2-3; weak D call: TRBD1 (6 bases). Trimming took 3 bases from V and 4 from J, leaving 21 bases between them. Germline lookup yields CDR1 SGDLS and CDR2 YYNGEE. The CDR3 runs 17 residues. The CDR3 DNA reads as TGTGCCAGCAGCGACCCAAGGACAGCAACCGCGGCAGATACGCAGTATTTT. This encodes CASSDPRTATAADTQYF.

This clone was counted only a few times. J is TRBJ2-5 and V is TRBV18; the D gene is possibly TRBD1 (6 bases). CDR3 length: 13 residues. The germline V and J ends were trimmed by 3 bases and 2 bases, with 7 bases remaining between them. Germline loops: CDR1 KGHSH, CDR2 LQKENI. The CDR3 loop is CASSPGTQETQYF. CDR3 nucleotides: TGTGCCAGCTCACCCGGGACACAAGAGACCCAGTACTTC.

This clone was detected a few times. The chain employs TRBV18 and TRBJ1-4, with D possibly being TRBD1 (5 bases). Trimming shortened V by 3 bases and J by 0 bases, and 11 bases separated the two germline ends. This CDR3 has 16 residues. Germline V gives CDR1 KGHSH, CDR2 LQKENI. The CDR3 DNA reads TGTGCCAGCTCACCGGGCAGGGCTACAACTAATGAAAAACTGTTTTTT. Encoded protein: CASSPGRATTNEKLFF. Supplemented by reference TRBV18 and TRBJ1-4, the full variable domain reads NAGVMQNPRHLVRRRGQEARLRCSPMKGHSHVYWYRQLPEEGLKFMVYLQKENIIDESGMPKERFSAEFPKEGPSILRIQQVVRGDSAAYFCASSPGRATTNEKLFFGSGTQLSVL.